This TCR beta chain was recovered during a study of control samples from healthy donors and cancer patients. Trimming took off 2 bases at V and 0 bases at J, with 7 bases between the two ends. Looked up from germline, CDR1 is LNHDA and CDR2 is SQIVND (reference sequence). The CDR3 consists of 14 residues. Profiling relied on immunoSEQ multiplex PCR, and the TCRdb table lists in-frame clones only, not all of them. The data hold 70,000 to 80,000 clones, with around nine tenths observed a single time. The receptor comes from a woman between 45 and 60 years old with colorectal cancer. Sequencing was performed on PBMCs. The chain combines TRBV19 with TRBJ2-5, with a tentative D call TRBD2 (6 bases). The CDR3: CASSITGDQETQYF. CDR3 DNA: TGTGCCAGTAGTATAACGGGGGACCAAGAGACCCAGTACTTC. The full variable domain, completed using reference TRBV19 and TRBJ2-5, is DGGITQSPKYLFRKEGQNVTLSCEQNLNHDAMYWYRQDPGQGLRLIYYSQIVNDFQKGDIAEGYSVSREKKESFPLTVTSAQKNPTAFYLCASSITGDQETQYFGPGTRLLVL.